This record concerns one TCR beta chain sequence. The data stem from a study of blood T cell repertoires in COVID-19. Study background: Material from acute and convalescent COVID-19 was sourced from the United States, Italy and Spain. T cells, B-cell-depleted T cells, or PBMCs provided the cDNA or gDNA that served as material.

Methods used by the authors: Amplified reference gene primers provided the basis for estimating nucleated cell counts. Assay: immunoSEQ multiplex PCR; the TCRdb copy retains only in-frame clones and omits some. From that table come the V and J calls and clone size; the DNA was used to work out D and trimming. The sample records 220,000 or so clones, under 90% being singletons. The CDR3 spans 14 residues. Looked up from germline, CDR1 is SGHTA and CDR2 is FQGNSA. The V gene lost 1 base and the J gene lost 8 bases, with 14 bases spanning the gap. Sequenced input: peripheral blood. This TCR came from an elderly woman with acute or convalescent COVID-19. The rearrangement uses TRBV7-2 and TRBJ1-1; TRBD1 might be the D (5 bases). CDR3 protein: CASSLVLGGWEAFF. CDR3 sequence (DNA): TGTGCCAGCAGCTTAGTTCTGGGGGGGTGGGAAGCTTTCTTT.